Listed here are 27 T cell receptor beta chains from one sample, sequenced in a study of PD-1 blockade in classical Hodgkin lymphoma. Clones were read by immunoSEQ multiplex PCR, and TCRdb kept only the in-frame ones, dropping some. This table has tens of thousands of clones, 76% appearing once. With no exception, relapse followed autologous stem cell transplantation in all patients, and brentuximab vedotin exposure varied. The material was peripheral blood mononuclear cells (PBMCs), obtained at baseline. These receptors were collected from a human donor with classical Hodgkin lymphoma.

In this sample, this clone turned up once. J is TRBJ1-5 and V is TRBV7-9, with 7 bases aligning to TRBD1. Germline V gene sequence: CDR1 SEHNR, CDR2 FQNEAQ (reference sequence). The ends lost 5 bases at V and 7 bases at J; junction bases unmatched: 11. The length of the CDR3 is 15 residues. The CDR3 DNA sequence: TGTGCCAGCAGCGAACAACAGGGGCCATTACAGCCCCAGCATTTT. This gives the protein CASSEQQGPLQPQHF.

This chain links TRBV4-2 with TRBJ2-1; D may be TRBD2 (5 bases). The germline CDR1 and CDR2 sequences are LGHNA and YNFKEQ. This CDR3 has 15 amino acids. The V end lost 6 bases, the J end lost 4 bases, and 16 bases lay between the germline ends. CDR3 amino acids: CASRPPLAGYNEQFF. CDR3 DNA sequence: TGTGCCAGCAGACCCCCCCTAGCAGGATACAATGAGCAGTTCTTC.

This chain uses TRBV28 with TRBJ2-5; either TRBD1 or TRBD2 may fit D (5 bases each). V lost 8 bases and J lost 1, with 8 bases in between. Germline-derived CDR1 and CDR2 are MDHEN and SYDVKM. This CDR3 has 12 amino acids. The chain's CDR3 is CASRDLQETQYF. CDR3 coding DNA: TGTGCCAGCCGGGACCTCCAAGAGACCCAGTACTTC. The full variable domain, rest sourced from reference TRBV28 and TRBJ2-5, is DVKVTQSSRYLVKRTGEKVFLECVQDMDHENMFWYRQDPGLGLRLIYFSYDVKMKEKGDIPEGYSVSREKKERFSLILESASTNQTSMYLCASRDLQETQYFGPGTRLLVL.

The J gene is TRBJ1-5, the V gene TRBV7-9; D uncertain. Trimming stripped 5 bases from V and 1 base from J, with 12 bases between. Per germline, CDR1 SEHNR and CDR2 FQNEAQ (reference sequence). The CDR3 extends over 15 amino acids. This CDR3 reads CASSRVSQSNQPQHF. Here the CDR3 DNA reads TGTGCCAGCAGCCGCGTCAGCCAGAGCAATCAGCCCCAGCATTTT.

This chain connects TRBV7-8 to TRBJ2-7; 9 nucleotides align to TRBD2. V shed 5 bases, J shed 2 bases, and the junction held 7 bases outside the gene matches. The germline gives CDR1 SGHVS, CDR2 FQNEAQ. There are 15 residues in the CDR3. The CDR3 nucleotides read TGTGCCAGCAGCCCGCGGGCTAGCGGGACCTACGAGCAGTACTTC. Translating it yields CASSPRASGTYEQYF.

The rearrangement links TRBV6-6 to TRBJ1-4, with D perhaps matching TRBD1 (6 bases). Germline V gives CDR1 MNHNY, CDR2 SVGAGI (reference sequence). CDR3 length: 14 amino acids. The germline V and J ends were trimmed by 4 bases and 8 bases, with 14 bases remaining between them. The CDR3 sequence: CASSLRGVGEKLFF. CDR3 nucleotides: TGTGCCAGCAGTTTAAGGGGGGTAGGAGAAAAACTGTTTTTT.

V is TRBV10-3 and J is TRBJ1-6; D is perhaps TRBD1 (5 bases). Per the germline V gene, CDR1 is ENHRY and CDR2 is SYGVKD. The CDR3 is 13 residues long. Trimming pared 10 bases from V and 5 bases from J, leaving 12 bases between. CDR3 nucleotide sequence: TGTGCCACCCTGAAAGGGGATAATTCACCCCTCCACTTT. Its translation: CATLKGDNSPLHF.

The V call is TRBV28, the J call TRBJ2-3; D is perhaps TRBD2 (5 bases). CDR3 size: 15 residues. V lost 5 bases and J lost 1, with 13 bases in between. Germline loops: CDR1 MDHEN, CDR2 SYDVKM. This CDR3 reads CASSGQDLGTDTQYF. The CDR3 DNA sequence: TGTGCCAGCAGTGGGCAGGACTTGGGCACAGATACGCAGTATTTT.

CDR3 in DNA: TGTGCCAGCAGTTTATCCCTAAGCAATCAGCCCCAGCATTTT. Amino acids: CASSLSLSNQPQHF. This chain uses TRBV28 with TRBJ1-5; D not resolved. This CDR3 is 14 amino acids long. In germline, CDR1 is MDHEN, CDR2 SYDVKM. Trimming left V 1 base short and J 1 base short, with 5 bases between.

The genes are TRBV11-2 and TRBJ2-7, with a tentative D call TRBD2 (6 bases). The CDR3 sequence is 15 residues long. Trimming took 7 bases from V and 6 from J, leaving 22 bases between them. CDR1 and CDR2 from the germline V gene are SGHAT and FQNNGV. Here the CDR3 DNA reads TGTGCCAGCAAACCCCAACCGGGGGTGGCGGGCGAGCAGTACTTC. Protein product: CASKPQPGVAGEQYF.

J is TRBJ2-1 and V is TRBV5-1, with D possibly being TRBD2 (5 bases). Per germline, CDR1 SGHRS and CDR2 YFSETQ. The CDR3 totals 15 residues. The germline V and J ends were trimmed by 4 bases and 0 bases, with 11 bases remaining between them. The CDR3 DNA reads TGCGCCAGCAGCGCCATGGGGAGCTCCTACAATGAGCAGTTCTTC. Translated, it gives CASSAMGSSYNEQFF.

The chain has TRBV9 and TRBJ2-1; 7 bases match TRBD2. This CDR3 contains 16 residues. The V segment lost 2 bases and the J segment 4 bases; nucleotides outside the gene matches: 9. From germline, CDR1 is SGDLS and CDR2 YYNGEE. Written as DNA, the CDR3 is TGTGCCAGCAGCGTTCTTCCAGCGGGGCTATACAATGAGCAGTTCTTC. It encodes CASSVLPAGLYNEQFF.

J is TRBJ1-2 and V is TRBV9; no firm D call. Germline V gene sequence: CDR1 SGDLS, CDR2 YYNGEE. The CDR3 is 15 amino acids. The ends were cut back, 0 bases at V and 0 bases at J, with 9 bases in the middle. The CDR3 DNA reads TGTGCCAGCAGCGTAGAGTTAACAGCTAACTATGGCTACACCTTC. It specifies CASSVELTANYGYTF.

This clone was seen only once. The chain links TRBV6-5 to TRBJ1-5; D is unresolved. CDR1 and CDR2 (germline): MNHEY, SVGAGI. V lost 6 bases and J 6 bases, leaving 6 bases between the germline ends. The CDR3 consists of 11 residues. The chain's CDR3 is CASRDFQPQHF. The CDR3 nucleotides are TGTGCCAGCAGGGATTTTCAGCCCCAGCATTTT.

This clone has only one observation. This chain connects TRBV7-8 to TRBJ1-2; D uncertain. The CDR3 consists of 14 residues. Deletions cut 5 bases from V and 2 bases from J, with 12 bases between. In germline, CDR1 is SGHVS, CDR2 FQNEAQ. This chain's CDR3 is CASSKLGQNYGYTF. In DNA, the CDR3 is TGTGCCAGCAGCAAACTCGGGCAGAACTATGGCTACACCTTC.

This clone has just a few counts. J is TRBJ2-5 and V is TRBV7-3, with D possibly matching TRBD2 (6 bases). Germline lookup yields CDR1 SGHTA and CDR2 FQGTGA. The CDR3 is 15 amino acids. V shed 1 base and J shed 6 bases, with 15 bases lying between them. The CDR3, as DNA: TGTGCCAGCAGCTTAAAGGGCGGGGTCGGACAGACCCAGTACTTC. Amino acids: CASSLKGGVGQTQYF.

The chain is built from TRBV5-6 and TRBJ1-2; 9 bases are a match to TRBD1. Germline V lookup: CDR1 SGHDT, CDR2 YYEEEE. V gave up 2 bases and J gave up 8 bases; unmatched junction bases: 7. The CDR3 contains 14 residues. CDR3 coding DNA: TGTGCCAGCAGCTTACCGGGACAGGGTTCGGGCTACACCTTC. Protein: CASSLPGQGSGYTF.

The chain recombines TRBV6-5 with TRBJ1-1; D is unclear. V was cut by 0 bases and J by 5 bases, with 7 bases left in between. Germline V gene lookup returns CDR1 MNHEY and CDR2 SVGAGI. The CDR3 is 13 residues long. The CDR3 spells CASSYSIATEAFF. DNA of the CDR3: TGTGCCAGCAGTTACTCGATCGCAACTGAAGCTTTCTTT.

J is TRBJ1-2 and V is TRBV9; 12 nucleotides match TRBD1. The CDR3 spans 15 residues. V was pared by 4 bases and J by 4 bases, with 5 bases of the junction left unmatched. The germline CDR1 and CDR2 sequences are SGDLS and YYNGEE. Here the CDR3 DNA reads TGTGCCAGCAGCCCGGGACAGGGGGCGAGCTATGGCTACACCTTC. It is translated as CASSPGQGASYGYTF.

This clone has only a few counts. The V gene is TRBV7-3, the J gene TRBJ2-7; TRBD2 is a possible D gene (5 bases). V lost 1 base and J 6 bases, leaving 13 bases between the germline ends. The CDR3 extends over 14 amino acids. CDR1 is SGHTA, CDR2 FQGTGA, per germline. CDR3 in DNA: TGTGCCAGCAGCTTAAAGGTGGGAGCCGCCGAGCAGTACTTC. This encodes CASSLKVGAAEQYF. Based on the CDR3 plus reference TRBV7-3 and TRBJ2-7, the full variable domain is GAGVSQTPSNKVTEKGKYVELRCDPISGHTALYWYRQSLGQGPEFLIYFQGTGAADDSGLPNDRFFAVRPEGSVSTLKIQRTERGDSAVYLCASSLKVGAAEQYFGPGTRLTVT.

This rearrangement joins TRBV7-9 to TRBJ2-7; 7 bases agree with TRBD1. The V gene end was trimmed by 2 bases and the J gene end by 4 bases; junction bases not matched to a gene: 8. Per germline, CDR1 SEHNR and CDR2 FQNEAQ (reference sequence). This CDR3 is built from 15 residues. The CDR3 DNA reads TGTGCCAGCAGCTTAACCGCCGGGACAGCTTACGAGCAGTACTTC. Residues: CASSLTAGTAYEQYF.

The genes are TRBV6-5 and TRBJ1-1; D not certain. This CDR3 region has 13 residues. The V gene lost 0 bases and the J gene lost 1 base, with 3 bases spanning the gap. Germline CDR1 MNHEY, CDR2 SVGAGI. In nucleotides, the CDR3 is TGTGCCAGCAGTTACTCCCAGAACACTGAAGCTTTCTTT. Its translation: CASSYSQNTEAFF.

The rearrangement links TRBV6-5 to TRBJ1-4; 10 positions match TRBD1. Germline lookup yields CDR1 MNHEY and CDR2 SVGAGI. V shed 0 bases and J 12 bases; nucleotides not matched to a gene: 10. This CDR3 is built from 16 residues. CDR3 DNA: TGTGCCAGCAGTTACTCGGCGACAGGGGGCGCAGAGGAACTGTTTTTT. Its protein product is CASSYSATGGAEELFF.

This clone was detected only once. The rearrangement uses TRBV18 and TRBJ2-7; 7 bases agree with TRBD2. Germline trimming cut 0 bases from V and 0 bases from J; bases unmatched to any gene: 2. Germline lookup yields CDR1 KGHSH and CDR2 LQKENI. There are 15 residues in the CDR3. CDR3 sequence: CASSPPLAASYEQYF. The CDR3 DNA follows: TGTGCCAGCTCACCACCCCTAGCGGCCTCCTACGAGCAGTACTTC.

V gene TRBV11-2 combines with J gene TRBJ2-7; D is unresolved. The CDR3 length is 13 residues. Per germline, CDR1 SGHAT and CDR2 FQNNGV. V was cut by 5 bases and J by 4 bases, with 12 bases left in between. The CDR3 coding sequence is TGTGCCAGCAGCCCGGGCCGGCAGTACGAGCAGTACTTC. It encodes CASSPGRQYEQYF. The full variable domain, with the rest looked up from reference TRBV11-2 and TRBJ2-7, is EAGVAQSPRYKIIEKRQSVAFWCNPISGHATLYWYQQILGQGPKLLIQFQNNGVVDDSQLPKDRFSAERLKGVDSTLKIQPAKLEDSAVYLCASSPGRQYEQYFGPGTRLTVT.

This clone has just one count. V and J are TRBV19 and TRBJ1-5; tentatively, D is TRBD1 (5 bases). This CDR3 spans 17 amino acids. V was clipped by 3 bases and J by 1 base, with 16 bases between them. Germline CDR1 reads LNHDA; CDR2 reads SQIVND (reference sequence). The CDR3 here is CASSIVLQVTSNQPQHF. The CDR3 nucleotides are TGTGCCAGTAGTATTGTATTACAGGTTACAAGCAATCAGCCCCAGCATTTT.

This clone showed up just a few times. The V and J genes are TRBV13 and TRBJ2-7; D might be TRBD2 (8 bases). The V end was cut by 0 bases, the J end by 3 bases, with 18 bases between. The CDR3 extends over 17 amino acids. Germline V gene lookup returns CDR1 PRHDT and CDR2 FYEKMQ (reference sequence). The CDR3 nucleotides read TGTGCCAGCAGCTTAGGCGGGAGGGGGCGAATTATCTACGAGCAGTACTTC. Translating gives CASSLGGRGRIIYEQYF.